These T cell receptor beta chains were read from a single sample in a study of regulatory T cells in long-lasting Graves disease. TCRdb used MiXCR to reprocess the multiplex PCR reads, holding one entry per CDR3 protein. The table records 200,000 to 250,000 distinct CDR3 sequences, roughly 19% of them present only once. The same data also went into a second study, on T cells in Graves' hyperthyroidism and ophthalmopathy.

Here the sequenced sample was peripheral blood mononuclear cells (PBMCs), taken at new diagnosis, from a patient treated with antithyroid drugs. The receptor set was obtained from a woman in her thirties with Graves disease. The CDR3 runs from the conserved cysteine through the conserved F or W. Each record gives: J gene, V gene, D gene, clone size, CDR3 DNA, CDR3 protein. D genes are given only for firm matches. The size field is filled for only some rows; it gives once, few, many or a size class.

j_gene: TRBJ2-3; v_gene: TRBV18; d_gene: NA; abundance: NA; CDR3nt: TGTGCCAGCTCAAAAGGTGATTCGAGTACAGATACGCAGTATTTT; CDR3aa: CASSKGDSSTDTQYF
j_gene: TRBJ2-6; v_gene: TRBV4-1; d_gene: NA; abundance: NA; CDR3nt: TGCGCCAGCAGCCAAGATCGGCTAGCGGGGGCCAACGTCCTGACTTTC; CDR3aa: CASSQDRLAGANVLTF
j_gene: TRBJ2-1; v_gene: TRBV5-5; d_gene: TRBD2; abundance: few; CDR3nt: TGTGCCAGCAGCTCCAGCGGGAGCGGGTCCAATGAGCAGTTCTTC; CDR3aa: CASSSSGSGSNEQFF
j_gene: TRBJ1-5; v_gene: TRBV6-6; d_gene: NA; abundance: NA; CDR3nt: TGTGCCAGCAGTTACTCGGGGAGGAATCAGCCCCAGCATTTT; CDR3aa: CASSYSGRNQPQHF
j_gene: TRBJ2-7; v_gene: TRBV5-6; d_gene: TRBD2; abundance: NA; CDR3nt: TGTGCCAGCAGCTTGTTAGCGGGGTCCCACGAGCAGTACTTC; CDR3aa: CASSLLAGSHEQYF
j_gene: TRBJ1-5; v_gene: TRBV10-3; d_gene: NA; abundance: NA; CDR3nt: TGTGCCATCAACGAACATCAGCCCCAGCATTTT; CDR3aa: CAINEHQPQHF
j_gene: TRBJ1-4; v_gene: TRBV19; d_gene: NA; abundance: many; CDR3nt: TGTGCCAGTAACCACGGAACAACTAATGAAAAACTGTTTTTT; CDR3aa: CASNHGTTNEKLFF
j_gene: TRBJ1-1; v_gene: TRBV18; d_gene: TRBD1; abundance: many; CDR3nt: TGTGCCAGCTCACCAGAACTGGGACAGGGGATCACTGAAGCTTTCTTT; CDR3aa: CASSPELGQGITEAFF
j_gene: TRBJ1-6; v_gene: TRBV19; d_gene: NA; abundance: many; CDR3nt: TGTGCCAGTAGTATGGATCCGGGACACCCTAATTCACCCCTCCACTTT; CDR3aa: CASSMDPGHPNSPLHF
j_gene: TRBJ2-1; v_gene: TRBV2; d_gene: NA; abundance: many; CDR3nt: TGTGCCAGCAGTGAAACAGGCAGAAATGAGCAGTTCTTC; CDR3aa: CASSETGRNEQFF
j_gene: TRBJ2-3; v_gene: TRBV11-2; d_gene: NA; abundance: NA; CDR3nt: TGTGCCAGCCCACCTTTTGCAGATACGCAGTATTTT; CDR3aa: CASPPFADTQYF
j_gene: TRBJ1-2; v_gene: TRBV12-3/TRBV12-4; d_gene: NA; abundance: many; CDR3nt: TGTGCCAGCAGTCGAGGCTATGGCTACACCTTC; CDR3aa: CASSRGYGYTF
j_gene: TRBJ1-4; v_gene: TRBV12-3/TRBV12-4; d_gene: NA; abundance: many; CDR3nt: TGTGCCAGCAGACGGTGGAATGAAAAACTGTTTTTT; CDR3aa: CASRRWNEKLFF
j_gene: TRBJ1-6; v_gene: TRBV4-1; d_gene: TRBD1; abundance: few; CDR3nt: TGCGCCAGCAGCCAAGGTCAGGGGGCTAGTTCACCCCTCCACTTT; CDR3aa: CASSQGQGASSPLHF
j_gene: TRBJ2-7; v_gene: TRBV3-1; d_gene: NA; abundance: many; CDR3nt: TGTGCCAGCAGCCAGGGCTCGGACATTCTCTACGAGCAGTACTTC; CDR3aa: CASSQGSDILYEQYF
j_gene: TRBJ2-2; v_gene: TRBV12-3/TRBV12-4; d_gene: NA; abundance: many; CDR3nt: TGTGCCAGCAGTGAGATCCGGGACAAAGGCGGGGAGCTGTTTTTT; CDR3aa: CASSEIRDKGGELFF
j_gene: TRBJ2-1; v_gene: TRBV11-2; d_gene: NA; abundance: many; CDR3nt: TGTGCCAGCAGCGGCCCGGGGGGCGGGCGCGGAGATGAGCAGTTCTTC; CDR3aa: CASSGPGGGRGDEQFF
j_gene: TRBJ1-6; v_gene: TRBV6-1; d_gene: NA; abundance: many; CDR3nt: TGTGCCAGCAGTGATACACCCCGGACTACCCTCCACTTT; CDR3aa: CASSDTPRTTLHF
j_gene: TRBJ2-5; v_gene: TRBV28; d_gene: TRBD2; abundance: NA; CDR3nt: TGTGCCAGCAGGACTAGCGGGGGGAGAGAGACCCAGTACTTC; CDR3aa: CASRTSGGRETQYF
j_gene: TRBJ1-1; v_gene: TRBV27; d_gene: TRBD1; abundance: few; CDR3nt: TGTGCCAGCAATTTAACAGGGGAGAGCACTGAAGCTTTCTTT; CDR3aa: CASNLTGESTEAFF
j_gene: TRBJ2-5; v_gene: TRBV7-2; d_gene: NA; abundance: many; CDR3nt: TGTGCCAGCAGCTCCATGAGGGAGGAGACCCAGTACTTC; CDR3aa: CASSSMREETQYF
j_gene: TRBJ1-3; v_gene: TRBV6-2/TRBV6-3; d_gene: TRBD1; abundance: NA; CDR3nt: TGTGCCAGCAGGGGTGGACAGGGGATTTCTGGAAACACCATATATTTT; CDR3aa: CASRGGQGISGNTIYF
j_gene: TRBJ1-1; v_gene: TRBV3-1; d_gene: NA; abundance: many; CDR3nt: TGTGCCAGCAGCCACAACGGGAGGAACACTGAAGCTTTCTTT; CDR3aa: CASSHNGRNTEAFF
j_gene: TRBJ1-1; v_gene: TRBV5-1; d_gene: NA; abundance: many; CDR3nt: TGCGCCAGCAGCTTGCAGGGGCCAGAGAACACTGAAGCTTTCTTT; CDR3aa: CASSLQGPENTEAFF
j_gene: TRBJ1-5; v_gene: TRBV3-1; d_gene: NA; abundance: many; CDR3nt: TGTGCCAGCAGCCAATCATACGGAAGACAGCCCCAGCATTTT; CDR3aa: CASSQSYGRQPQHF
j_gene: TRBJ2-1; v_gene: TRBV7-3; d_gene: TRBD2; abundance: many; CDR3nt: TGTGCCAGCAGCTTTACTAGCGGGGGGAACAATGAGCAGTTCTTC; CDR3aa: CASSFTSGGNNEQFF
j_gene: TRBJ1-6; v_gene: TRBV9; d_gene: NA; abundance: many; CDR3nt: TGTGCCAGCAGCACCCGACAGAATTCACCCCTCCACTTT; CDR3aa: CASSTRQNSPLHF
j_gene: TRBJ1-5; v_gene: TRBV12-3/TRBV12-4; d_gene: NA; abundance: NA; CDR3nt: TGTGCCAGCACCCAGGGTATTCAGCCCCAGCATTTT; CDR3aa: CASTQGIQPQHF
j_gene: TRBJ1-2; v_gene: TRBV12-3/TRBV12-4; d_gene: NA; abundance: many; CDR3nt: TGTGCCAGCAGCTCAGGGGTTAACTATGGCTACACCTTC; CDR3aa: CASSSGVNYGYTF
j_gene: TRBJ1-5; v_gene: TRBV9; d_gene: NA; abundance: NA; CDR3nt: TGTGCCAGCAGCTCGGACCCGCAGGGAGATCAGCCCCAGCATTTT; CDR3aa: CASSSDPQGDQPQHF
j_gene: TRBJ1-3; v_gene: TRBV12-3/TRBV12-4; d_gene: NA; abundance: many; CDR3nt: TGTGCCAGCAGTTTCTGGGGAGTCTCTGGAAACACCATATATTTT; CDR3aa: CASSFWGVSGNTIYF
j_gene: TRBJ2-4; v_gene: TRBV2; d_gene: NA; abundance: many; CDR3nt: TGTGCCAGCAGTGGCCCCACACGGGCCGCGGACATTCAGTACTTC; CDR3aa: CASSGPTRAADIQYF
j_gene: TRBJ1-4; v_gene: TRBV2; d_gene: TRBD1; abundance: NA; CDR3nt: TGTGCCAGCAGTGGGGACAGAGATAATGAAAAACTGTTTTTT; CDR3aa: CASSGDRDNEKLFF
j_gene: TRBJ2-3; v_gene: TRBV5-1; d_gene: TRBD2; abundance: many; CDR3nt: TGCGCCAGCAGCTTGCCCGGACTAGCGGGGGGGTTGGGAGATACGCAGTATTTT; CDR3aa: CASSLPGLAGGLGDTQYF
j_gene: TRBJ2-3; v_gene: TRBV20-1; d_gene: NA; abundance: many; CDR3nt: TGCAGTGCTAGAGGGAGGGACAGACACACAGATACGCAGTATTTT; CDR3aa: CSARGRDRHTDTQYF
j_gene: TRBJ2-7; v_gene: TRBV2; d_gene: NA; abundance: many; CDR3nt: TGTGCCAGCAGTGAAGGGAGAAACGTCTACGAGCAGTACTTC; CDR3aa: CASSEGRNVYEQYF
j_gene: TRBJ1-3; v_gene: TRBV6-1; d_gene: TRBD1; abundance: few; CDR3nt: TGTGCCAGCAGGGCGGACAGGAGCTCTGGAAACACCATATATTTT; CDR3aa: CASRADRSSGNTIYF
j_gene: TRBJ2-7; v_gene: TRBV12-3/TRBV12-4; d_gene: NA; abundance: NA; CDR3nt: TGTGCCAGCAGTTTTCCGGGGCTGGACGAGCAGTACTTC; CDR3aa: CASSFPGLDEQYF
j_gene: TRBJ1-5; v_gene: TRBV28; d_gene: NA; abundance: NA; CDR3nt: TGTGCCAGCATTTCAACCGTGGATCAGCCCCAGCATTTT; CDR3aa: CASISTVDQPQHF
j_gene: TRBJ1-1; v_gene: TRBV11-3; d_gene: NA; abundance: many; CDR3nt: TGTGCCAGCAGCTTAGGCTGGAAAAACACTGAAGCTTTCTTT; CDR3aa: CASSLGWKNTEAFF
j_gene: TRBJ1-3; v_gene: TRBV12-3/TRBV12-4; d_gene: NA; abundance: many; CDR3nt: TGTGCCAGCAGACAGGGATCGACTGGAAACACCATATATTTT; CDR3aa: CASRQGSTGNTIYF
j_gene: TRBJ1-1; v_gene: TRBV7-9; d_gene: NA; abundance: NA; CDR3nt: TGTGCCAGCAGCTTAGGAGGGTCCCACACTGAAGCTTTCTTT; CDR3aa: CASSLGGSHTEAFF